Sequencing of this T cell receptor beta chain was carried out in a study of cytomegalovirus exposure and HLA in healthy donors. Overall study results and limits: TCR beta V segments were, for the most part, productive about 87% or about 30% of the time in an earlier analysis.

The study ran its PCR with 60 Vbeta and 13 Jbeta primers. Clones were sequenced by immunoSEQ multiplex PCR, and TCRdb holds only the in-frame ones, with some missing. The sample includes just under 95,000 clones, approximately 85% seen only once; the top ten take 5.6%. The germline V and J ends were trimmed by 1 base and 5 bases, with 14 bases remaining between them. The CDR3 runs to 16 residues. Germline-derived CDR1 and CDR2 are MNHEY and SMNVEV (reference sequence). With respect to this clone: Antigen: not known.

This receptor was obtained from a young woman in good health and CMV-seropositive. The sequenced material came from PBMCs. The chain has TRBV27 and TRBJ2-2; D is uncertain. The CDR3 coding sequence is TGTGCCAGCAGTTTATTAGCTACAATCAGAACCGGGGAGCTGTTTTTT. Protein: CASSLLATIRTGELFF.